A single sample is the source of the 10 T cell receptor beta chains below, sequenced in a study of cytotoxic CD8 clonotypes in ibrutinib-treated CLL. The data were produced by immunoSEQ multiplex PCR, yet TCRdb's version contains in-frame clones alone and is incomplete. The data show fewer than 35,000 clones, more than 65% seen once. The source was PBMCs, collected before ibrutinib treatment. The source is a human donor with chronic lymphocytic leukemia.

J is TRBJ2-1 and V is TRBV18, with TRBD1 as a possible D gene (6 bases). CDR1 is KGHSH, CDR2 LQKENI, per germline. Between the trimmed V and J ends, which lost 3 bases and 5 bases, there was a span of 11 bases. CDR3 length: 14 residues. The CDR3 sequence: CASSPVNRDNEQFF. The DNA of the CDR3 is TGTGCCAGCTCACCGGTCAACAGGGACAATGAGCAGTTCTTC.

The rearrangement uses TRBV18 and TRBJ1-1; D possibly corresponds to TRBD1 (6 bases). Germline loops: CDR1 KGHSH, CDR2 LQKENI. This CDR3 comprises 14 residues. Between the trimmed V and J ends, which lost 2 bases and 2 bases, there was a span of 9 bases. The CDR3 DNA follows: TGTGCCAGCTCACCAGGACAGATAAACACTGAAGCTTTCTTT. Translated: CASSPGQINTEAFF.

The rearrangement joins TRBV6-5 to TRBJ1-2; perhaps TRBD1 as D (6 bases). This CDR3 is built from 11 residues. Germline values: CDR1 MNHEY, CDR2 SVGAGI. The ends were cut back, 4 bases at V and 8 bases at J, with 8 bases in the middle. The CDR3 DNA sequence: TGTGCCAGCAGTTTCAGGGGCGGCTACACCTTC. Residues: CASSFRGGYTF.

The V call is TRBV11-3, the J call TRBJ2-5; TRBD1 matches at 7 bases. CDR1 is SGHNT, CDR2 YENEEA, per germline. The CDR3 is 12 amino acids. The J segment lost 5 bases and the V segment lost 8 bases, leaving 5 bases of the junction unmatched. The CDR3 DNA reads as TGTGCCAGCCTCGACAGGGAGGAGACCCAGTACTTC. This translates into CASLDREETQYF.

The CDR3 bases are TGTGCCATCAGTGGGGGTGAGAGAAACACCATATATTTT. Protein: CAISGGERNTIYF. The rearrangement joins TRBV10-3 to TRBJ1-3; D is unclear. Germline V gene sequence: CDR1 ENHRY, CDR2 SYGVKD. The CDR3 contains 13 residues. V was pared by 4 bases and J by 5 bases, with 9 bases between.

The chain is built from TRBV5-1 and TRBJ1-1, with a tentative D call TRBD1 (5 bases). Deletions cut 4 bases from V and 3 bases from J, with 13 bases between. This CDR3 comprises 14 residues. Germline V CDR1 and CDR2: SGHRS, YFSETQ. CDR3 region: CASSPGTAYTEAFF. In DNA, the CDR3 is TGCGCCAGCAGCCCAGGGACCGCTTACACTGAAGCTTTCTTT.

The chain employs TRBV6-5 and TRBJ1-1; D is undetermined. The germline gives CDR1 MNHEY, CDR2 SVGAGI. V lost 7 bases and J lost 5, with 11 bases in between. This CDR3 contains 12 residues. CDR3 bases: TGTGCCAGCACCTACGGTGGGACTGAAGCTTTCTTT. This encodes CASTYGGTEAFF.

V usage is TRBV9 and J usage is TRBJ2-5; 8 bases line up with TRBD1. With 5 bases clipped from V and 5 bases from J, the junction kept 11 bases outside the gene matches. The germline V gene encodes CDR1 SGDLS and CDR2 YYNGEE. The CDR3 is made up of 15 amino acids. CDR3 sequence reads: CASSITGGRWETQYF. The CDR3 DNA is TGTGCCAGCAGTATTACAGGGGGAAGGTGGGAGACCCAGTACTTC.

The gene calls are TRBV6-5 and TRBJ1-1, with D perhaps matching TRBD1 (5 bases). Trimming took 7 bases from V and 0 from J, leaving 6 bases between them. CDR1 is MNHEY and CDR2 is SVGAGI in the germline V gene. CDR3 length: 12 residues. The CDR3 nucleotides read TGTGCCAGCACAGGGTTGAACACTGAAGCTTTCTTT. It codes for CASTGLNTEAFF.

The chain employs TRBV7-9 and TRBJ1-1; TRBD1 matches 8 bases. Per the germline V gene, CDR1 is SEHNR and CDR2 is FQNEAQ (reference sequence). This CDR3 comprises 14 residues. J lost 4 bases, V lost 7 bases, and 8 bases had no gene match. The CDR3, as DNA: TGTGCCAGCACAACTCAGGGGGCTAGCACTGAAGCTTTCTTT. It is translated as CASTTQGASTEAFF. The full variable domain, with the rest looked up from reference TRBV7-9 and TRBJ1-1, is DTGVSQNPRHKITKRGQNVTFRCDPISEHNRLYWYRQTLGQGPEFLTYFQNEAQLEKSRLLSDRFSAERPKGSFSTLEIQRTEQGDSAMYLCASTTQGASTEAFFGQGTRLTVV.